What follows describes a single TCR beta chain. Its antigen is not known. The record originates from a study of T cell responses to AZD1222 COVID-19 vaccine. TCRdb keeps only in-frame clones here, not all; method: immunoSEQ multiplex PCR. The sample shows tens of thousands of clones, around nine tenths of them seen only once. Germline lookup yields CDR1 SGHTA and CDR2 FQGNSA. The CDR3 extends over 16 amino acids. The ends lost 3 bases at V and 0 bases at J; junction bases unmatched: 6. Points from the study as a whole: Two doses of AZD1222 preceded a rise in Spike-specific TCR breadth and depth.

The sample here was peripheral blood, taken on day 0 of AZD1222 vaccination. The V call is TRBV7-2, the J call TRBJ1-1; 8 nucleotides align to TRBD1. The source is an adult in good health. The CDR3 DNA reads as TGTGCCAGCAGCTTTCGGCAGGGGGCCTTGAACACTGAAGCTTTCTTT. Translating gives CASSFRQGALNTEAFF.